This TCR beta chain was sequenced for a study of blood T cells in healthy people across ages. General study points: Among long-lived donors, naive CD4+ cells were more numerous and diversity higher than in aged donors.

Germline V gene sequence: CDR1 SGDLS, CDR2 YYNGEE. The CDR3 is 14 amino acids. Total RNA extraction produced at least 5.5 micrograms (per sample) for the study. This clonotype has only a few counts. Its antigen remains unidentified. With a J-beta primer mix and a sample-barcoded 5' primer, a second PCR ran about 6 to 11 cycles. Each cDNA molecule was tagged by a template-switch adaptor with 12 random nucleotides. MiXCR was run by TCRdb on the 5' RACE reads, yielding one entry per CDR3 protein. The sample has about 570,000 distinct CDR3 sequences; 25% to 30% are singletons. The sequenced sample was blood. This receptor was taken from a woman in her 70s in good health. The genes are TRBV9 and TRBJ2-5; D unresolved. TRBJ2-1 explains the end of the DNA better; the J call may be wrong. The CDR3 loop is CASSPGGTYNEQFF. In nucleotides, the CDR3 is TGTGCCAGCAGCCCCGGCGGAACCTACAATGAGCAGTTCTTC.